This record looks at one TCR beta chain sequence and its context. Its antigen is undetermined. The entry originates in a study of graft-versus-host responses after intestinal transplantation. Study-level information: Among the recipients, transplants were multivisceral, liver-intestinal, or isolated intestinal. Study-wide points: Where graft-donor T cell macrochimerism was present, patients had high graft-versus-host to host-versus-graft clonal ratios in allografts. Present in recipient marrow, GvH clones included some that appeared first in ileum or blood. Early post-transplant falls in HvG clones accompanied the peak levels of circulating GvH clones.

The CDR3 totals 17 residues. Germline loops: CDR1 PRHDT, CDR2 FYEKMQ (reference sequence). With 1 base removed from V and 1 base from J, the gap between germline ends came to 16 bases. Using immunoSEQ multiplex PCR, the repertoire was profiled, and TCRdb retains in-frame clones only, with some absent. Seen here are tens of thousands of clones, 94% observed once, and the top ten hold 0.45% to 0.65%. V usage is TRBV13 and J usage is TRBJ1-2, with D possibly being TRBD1 (6 bases). The source was PBMCs, collected 156 days after intestinal transplant. The source of this sequence is a human patient who received an intestinal transplant, so some T cells may come from the graft donor. The chain's CDR3 is CASSLDSPRGINYGYTF. As DNA, the CDR3 is TGTGCCAGCAGCTTAGATTCCCCCAGGGGTATTAACTATGGCTACACCTTC.